These 12 T cell receptor beta chains were sequenced from one sample in a study of blood T cell repertoires in COVID-19. Libraries were prepared by immunoSEQ multiplex PCR; TCRdb keeps only in-frame clonotypes and omits some of them. The data contain roughly 300,000 clones, roughly nine tenths of them seen just once; the ten biggest clones take up about 12%. Input material: peripheral blood. All receptors derive from a woman aged 30 to 39 with COVID-19, enrolled during active disease.

The genes are TRBV6-1 and TRBJ2-1; the D gene is possibly TRBD2 (7 bases). Germline V gene sequence: CDR1 MNHNS, CDR2 SASEGT. This CDR3 has 17 amino acids. The ends were cut back, 3 bases at V and 3 bases at J, with 18 bases in the middle. CDR3 region: CASSETTRRGLYNEQFF. The DNA of the CDR3 is TGTGCCAGCAGTGAGACTACGCGGCGGGGGCTCTACAATGAGCAGTTCTTC.

The chain carries TRBV27 and TRBJ1-4; tentative D call: TRBD1 (6 bases). CDR3 length equals 17 residues. CDR1 is MNHEY, CDR2 SMNVEV, per germline (reference sequence). V was shortened by 0 bases and J by 6 bases, with 17 bases between the two germline ends. The CDR3 sequence: CASSLSSMVRGYEKLFF. DNA of the CDR3: TGTGCCAGCAGTTTATCTTCCATGGTCAGGGGTTATGAAAAACTGTTTTTT.

The gene calls are TRBV5-1 and TRBJ1-2; 8 nucleotides align to TRBD1. The germline V gene has CDR1 SGHRS and CDR2 YFSETQ. The trim removed 4 bases at V and 6 bases at J, leaving 8 bases unmatched. The CDR3 has 14 residues. The CDR3 loop is CASSPEQGVHGYTF. The DNA for the CDR3 is TGCGCCAGCAGCCCGGAACAGGGGGTGCATGGCTACACCTTC.

The rearrangement links TRBV4-1 to TRBJ2-5, with D hard to call. The CDR3 runs to 16 residues. Between the trimmed V and J ends, which lost 0 bases and 1 base, there was a span of 12 bases. Germline loops: CDR1 MGHRA, CDR2 YSYEKL. The CDR3 loop reads CASSQDGGVSQETQYF. CDR3 sequence (DNA): TGCGCCAGCAGCCAAGATGGTGGAGTCAGCCAAGAGACCCAGTACTTC.

This sequence joins TRBV5-4 and TRBJ2-3; D not certain. V was trimmed by 1 base and J by 0 bases, leaving 6 bases between them. The V gene's germline CDR1 is SGHNT and CDR2 YYREEE (reference sequence). The CDR3 is made up of 14 amino acids. CDR3 sequence reads: CASSLPRSTDTQYF. The CDR3 nucleotides read TGTGCCAGCAGCTTGCCCCGGAGCACAGATACGCAGTATTTT. Full variable domain (rest looked up from reference TRBV5-4 and TRBJ2-3): ETGVTQSPTHLIKTRGQQVTLRCSSQSGHNTVSWYQQALGQGPQFIFQYYREEENGRGNFPPRFSGLQFPNYSSELNVNALELDDSALYLCASSLPRSTDTQYFGPGTRLTVL.

This clone was counted only a few times. J is TRBJ2-7 and V is TRBV21-1; the table's TRBD1 call for D was not verified on the DNA. TRBV21-1 is annotated as a pseudogene. This CDR3 comprises 17 residues. The CDR3 sequence: CASSKRRVSTGSYEQYF. Here the CDR3 DNA reads TGTGCCAGCAGCAAAAGGCGCGTTTCGACAGGGAGCTACGAGCAGTACTTC.

This sequence joins TRBV19 and TRBJ2-3; D is perhaps TRBD2 (5 bases). Germline V gene lookup returns CDR1 LNHDA and CDR2 SQIVND (reference sequence). V lost 3 bases and J lost 6, with 10 bases in between. This CDR3 comprises 13 residues. The DNA for the CDR3 is TGTGCCAGTAGTATGGGAGTCCGGGATACGCAGTATTTT. Amino acids: CASSMGVRDTQYF. Using reference TRBV19 and TRBJ2-3 for the parts outside the CDR3, the full variable domain is DGGITQSPKYLFRKEGQNVTLSCEQNLNHDAMYWYRQDPGQGLRLIYYSQIVNDFQKGDIAEGYSVSREKKESFPLTVTSAQKNPTAFYLCASSMGVRDTQYFGPGTRLTVL.

This clone was observed once. V and J are TRBV7-9 and TRBJ2-3, with D possibly TRBD1 on 5 matching bases. Per the germline V gene, CDR1 is SEHNR and CDR2 is FQNEAQ (reference sequence). The V end lost 6 bases, the J end lost 2 bases, and 9 bases lay between the germline ends. The length of the CDR3 is 13 residues. The CDR3 coding sequence is TGTGCCAGCAGTTCGACAGTCACAGATACGCAGTATTTT. The encoded protein is CASSSTVTDTQYF.

The table lists this clone with a few counts. The rearrangement joins TRBV7-9 to TRBJ1-1; TRBD1 might be the D (5 bases). The CDR3 has 16 amino acids. Between the trimmed V and J ends, which lost 6 bases and 11 bases, there was a span of 28 bases. Germline V lookup: CDR1 SEHNR, CDR2 FQNEAQ (reference sequence). The CDR3 sequence: CASSQVTGGASELAFF. The CDR3 DNA reads as TGTGCCAGCAGTCAAGTCACAGGCGGGGCCTCTGAATTGGCTTTCTTT.

The gene calls are TRBV5-4 and TRBJ1-4; 8 bases align to TRBD1. Trimming cost V 3 bases and J 5 bases; bases outside gene matches: 9. Germline-derived CDR1 and CDR2 are SGHNT and YYREEE (reference sequence). The CDR3 runs 16 residues. Here the CDR3 reads CASSWQGQGGNEKLFF. The DNA of the CDR3 is TGTGCCAGCAGCTGGCAAGGACAGGGAGGAAATGAAAAACTGTTTTTT.

V is TRBV5-6 and J is TRBJ1-6, with a weak D call TRBD1 (5 bases). With 3 bases removed from V and 9 bases from J, the gap between germline ends came to 13 bases. Germline V lookup: CDR1 SGHDT, CDR2 YYEEEE. The CDR3 loop spans 14 amino acids. CDR3 region: CASSYGGRGSPLHF. The CDR3, as DNA: TGTGCCAGCAGCTACGGGGGTCGGGGTTCACCCCTCCACTTT.

The V gene is TRBV6-6, the J gene TRBJ1-2; 7 bases fit TRBD1. CDR1 MNHNY and CDR2 SVGAGI come from the germline V gene (reference sequence). V dropped 0 bases and J dropped 7; count of bases not matched to a gene: 5. The CDR3 spans 14 residues. The CDR3 is CASSYSDRESGYTF. The DNA of the CDR3 is TGTGCCAGCAGTTACTCCGACAGGGAGAGTGGCTACACCTTC.